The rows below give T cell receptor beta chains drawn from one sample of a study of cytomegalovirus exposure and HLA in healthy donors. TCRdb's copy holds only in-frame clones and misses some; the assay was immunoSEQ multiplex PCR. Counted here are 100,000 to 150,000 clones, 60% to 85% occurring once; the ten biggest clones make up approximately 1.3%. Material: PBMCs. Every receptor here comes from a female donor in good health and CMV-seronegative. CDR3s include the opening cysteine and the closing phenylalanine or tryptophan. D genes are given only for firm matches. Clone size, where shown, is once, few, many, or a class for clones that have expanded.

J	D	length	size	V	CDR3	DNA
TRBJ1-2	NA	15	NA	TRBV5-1	CASSFSPTGAYGYTF	TGCGCCAGCAGCTTTTCCCCGACAGGAGCCTATGGCTACACCTTC
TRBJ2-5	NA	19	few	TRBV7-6	CASRRGDNETNRFQETQYF	TGTGCCAGCCGCAGGGGGGACAACGAAACTAACCGATTCCAAGAGACCCAGTACTTC
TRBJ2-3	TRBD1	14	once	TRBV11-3	CASSPTGGTDTQYF	TGTGCCAGCAGCCCAACAGGGGGCACAGATACGCAGTATTTT
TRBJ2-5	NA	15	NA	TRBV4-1	CASSQEILSGETQYF	TGCGCCAGCAGCCAAGAAATTCTCTCGGGAGAGACCCAGTACTTC
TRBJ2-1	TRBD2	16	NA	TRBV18	CASSPSRAGTGNEQFF	TGTGCCAGCTCACCTTCCCGAGCGGGAACGGGGAATGAGCAGTTCTTC
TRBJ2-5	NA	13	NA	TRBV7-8	CASSQTSGKTQYF	TGTGCCAGCAGCCAAACTAGTGGGAAGACCCAGTACTTC
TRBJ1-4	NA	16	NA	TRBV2	CASNRPGDQEGEKLFF	TGTGCCAGCAATCGGCCAGGGGATCAAGAAGGTGAAAAACTGTTTTTT
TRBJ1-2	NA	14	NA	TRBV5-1	CASSPAHPGYGYTF	TGCGCCAGCAGCCCTGCCCACCCCGGCTATGGCTACACCTTC
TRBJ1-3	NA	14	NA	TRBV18	CASSPERAGNTIYF	TGTGCCAGCTCACCCGAACGGGCTGGAAACACCATATATTTT
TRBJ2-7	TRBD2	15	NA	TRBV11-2	CASSPSRTRNYEQYF	TGTGCCAGCAGCCCCTCGCGGACTAGAAACTACGAGCAGTACTTC
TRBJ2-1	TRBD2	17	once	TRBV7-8	CASSAVSGSKPYNEQFF	TGTGCCAGCAGCGCCGTTAGCGGGAGCAAACCCTACAATGAGCAGTTCTTC
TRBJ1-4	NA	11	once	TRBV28	CASRGSEKLFF	TGTGCCAGCAGGGGGAGTGAAAAACTGTTTTTT
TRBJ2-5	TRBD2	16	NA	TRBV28	CASSPSSGRATETQYF	TGTGCCAGCAGTCCCTCTAGCGGGAGGGCCACCGAGACCCAGTACTTC
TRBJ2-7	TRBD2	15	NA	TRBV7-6	CASSSSPGLASEQYF	TGTGCCAGCAGCTCATCCCCCGGACTAGCGAGCGAGCAGTACTTC
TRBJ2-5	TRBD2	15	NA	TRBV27	CASSSLTSGEETQYF	TGTGCCAGCAGTTCCCTGACTAGCGGAGAGGAGACCCAGTACTTC
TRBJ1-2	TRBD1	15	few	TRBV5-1	CASSLRQGANYGYTF	TGCGCCAGCAGCCTCCGACAGGGGGCCAACTATGGCTACACCTTC
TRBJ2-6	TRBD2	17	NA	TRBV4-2	CASSKAGLRSGANGLTF	TGTGCCAGCAGCAAAGCGGGACTGCGCTCTGGGGCCAACGGCCTGACTTTC
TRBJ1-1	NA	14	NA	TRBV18	CASSPPRKNTEAFF	TGTGCCAGCTCACCACCCAGAAAAAACACTGAAGCTTTCTTT
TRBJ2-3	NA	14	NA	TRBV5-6	CASSLDSVTDTQYF	TGTGCCAGCAGCTTGGACTCTGTCACAGATACGCAGTATTTT
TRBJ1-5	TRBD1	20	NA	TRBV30	CAWSVGTARPPLRSNQPQHF	TGTGCCTGGAGTGTAGGGACAGCAAGACCCCCTCTCCGGAGCAATCAGCCCCAGCATTTT
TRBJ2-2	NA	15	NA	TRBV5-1	CASSLGSPRSGELFF	TGCGCCAGCAGCTTGGGTTCCCCGAGGTCCGGGGAGCTGTTTTTT
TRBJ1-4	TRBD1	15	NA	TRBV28	CASRETGTGYEKLFF	TGTGCCAGCAGGGAGACCGGGACAGGGTATGAAAAACTGTTTTTT
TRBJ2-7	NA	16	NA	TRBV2	CASSEGTDAGAKEQYF	TGTGCCAGCAGTGAAGGAACGGACGCAGGGGCTAAAGAGCAGTACTTC
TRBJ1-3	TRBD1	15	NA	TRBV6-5	CASRQDRGIGNTIYF	TGTGCCAGCAGACAAGACAGGGGGATCGGAAACACCATATATTTT
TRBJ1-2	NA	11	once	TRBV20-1	CSASGLHGYTF	TGCAGTGCAAGCGGACTGCATGGCTACACCTTC
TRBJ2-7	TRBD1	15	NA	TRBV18	CASSSLGTGLREQYF	TGTGCCAGCTCATCCCTCGGGACAGGCCTAAGGGAGCAGTACTTC
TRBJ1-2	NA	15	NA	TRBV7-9	CASSLVLGGNYGYTF	TGTGCCAGCAGCTTAGTTTTAGGCGGGAACTATGGCTACACCTTC
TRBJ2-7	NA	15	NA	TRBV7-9	CASSSQVDNLYEQYF	TGTGCCAGCAGCTCCCAAGTCGACAATCTCTACGAGCAGTACTTC
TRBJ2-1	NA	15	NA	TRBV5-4	CASSLVGLSYNEQFF	TGTGCCAGCAGCTTGGTGGGACTCTCCTACAATGAGCAGTTCTTC
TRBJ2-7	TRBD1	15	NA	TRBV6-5	CASSYSPRGRDEQYF	TGTGCCAGCAGTTACTCTCCCAGGGGGCGAGACGAGCAGTACTTC
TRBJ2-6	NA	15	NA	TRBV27	CASSLVFAGANGLTF	TGTGCCAGCAGCCTAGTTTTTGCTGGGGCCAACGGCCTGACTTTC
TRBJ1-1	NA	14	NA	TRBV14	CASSRNRVITEAFF	TGTGCCAGCAGCCGAAACAGGGTGATCACTGAAGCTTTCTTT
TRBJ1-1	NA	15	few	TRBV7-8	CASFTRQVMNTEAFF	TGTGCCAGCTTCACCCGACAGGTGATGAACACTGAAGCTTTCTTT
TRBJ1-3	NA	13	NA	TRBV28	CASRVQAGNTIYF	TGTGCCAGCAGGGTACAGGCCGGAAACACCATATATTTT
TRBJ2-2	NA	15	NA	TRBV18	CASSPPSRATGELFF	TGTGCCAGCTCACCACCATCCAGGGCCACCGGGGAGCTGTTTTTT
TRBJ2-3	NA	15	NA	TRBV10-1	CASSDISGSTDTQYF	TGCGCCAGCAGTGATATTAGCGGAAGCACAGATACGCAGTATTTT
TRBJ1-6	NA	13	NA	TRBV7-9	CASRLDSYSPLHF	TGTGCCTCACGTCTGGACAGCTATTCACCCCTCCACTTT
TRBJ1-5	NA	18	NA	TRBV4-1	CASSQVPSSRDSNQPQHF	TGCGCCAGCAGCCAAGTCCCTTCCTCCAGGGATAGCAATCAGCCCCAGCATTTT
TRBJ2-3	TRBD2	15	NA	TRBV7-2	CASSHSGRATDTQYF	TGTGCCAGCAGCCATAGCGGGAGGGCCACAGATACGCAGTATTTT
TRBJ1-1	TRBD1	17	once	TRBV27	CASSLQTGRQRMTEAFF	TGTGCCAGCAGTTTACAGACAGGGAGGCAACGAATGACTGAAGCTTTCTTT
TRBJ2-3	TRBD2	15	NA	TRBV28	CASSRSGRSTDTQYF	TGTGCCAGCAGCCGCAGCGGGAGGAGCACAGATACGCAGTATTTT
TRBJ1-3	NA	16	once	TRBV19	CASSPRLRQAGNTIYF	TGTGCCAGTAGTCCACGATTAAGACAGGCTGGAAACACCATATATTTT
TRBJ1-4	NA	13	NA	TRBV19	CASADSGREKLFF	TGTGCCAGTGCTGACAGTGGGCGTGAAAAACTGTTTTTT
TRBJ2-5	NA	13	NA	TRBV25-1	CASSAPGLETQYF	TGTGCCAGCAGCGCCCCAGGCCTAGAGACCCAGTACTTC
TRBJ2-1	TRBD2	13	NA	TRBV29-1	CSVSLAGVGEQFF	TGCAGCGTTTCACTAGCGGGGGTCGGTGAGCAGTTCTTC
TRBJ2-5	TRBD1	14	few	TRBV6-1	CASSVGTAKETQYF	TGTGCCAGCAGTGTCGGGACAGCGAAAGAGACCCAGTACTTC
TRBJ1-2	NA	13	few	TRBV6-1	CASSVTTGNGYTF	TGTGCCAGCAGTGTAACCACAGGGAATGGCTACACCTTC
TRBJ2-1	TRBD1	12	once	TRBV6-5	CASKGALNEQFF	TGTGCCAGCAAGGGGGCGTTAAATGAGCAGTTCTTC
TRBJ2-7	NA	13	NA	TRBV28	CASSTGRRGEQYF	TGTGCCAGCAGCACCGGGAGACGCGGCGAGCAGTACTTC
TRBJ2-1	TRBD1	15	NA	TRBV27	CASSPTGGAGSEQFF	TGTGCCAGCAGCCCTACAGGGGGCGCGGGGAGTGAGCAGTTCTTC
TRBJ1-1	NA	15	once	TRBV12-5	CASGLPPGRGGEAFF	TGTGCTAGTGGCCTACCCCCGGGGAGGGGAGGTGAAGCTTTCTTT
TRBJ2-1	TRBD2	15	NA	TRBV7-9	CASSPSGGAEDEQFF	TGTGCCAGCAGCCCTAGCGGGGGGGCTGAGGATGAGCAGTTCTTC
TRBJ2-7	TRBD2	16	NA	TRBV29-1	CSVVSGTSGTRGEQYF	TGCAGCGTTGTCTCCGGGACTAGCGGGACCCGGGGCGAGCAGTACTTC
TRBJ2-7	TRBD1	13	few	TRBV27	CASSPYRGYEQYF	TGTGCCAGCAGTCCCTACAGGGGCTACGAGCAGTACTTC
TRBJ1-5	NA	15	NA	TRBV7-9	CASSLGGISNQPQHF	TGTGCCAGCAGCTTAGGAGGCATTAGCAATCAGCCCCAGCATTTT
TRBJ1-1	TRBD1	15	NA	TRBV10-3	CAIGGQGKMNTEAFF	TGTGCCATCGGGGGACAGGGCAAAATGAACACTGAAGCTTTCTTT
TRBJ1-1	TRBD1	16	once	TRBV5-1	CASSIKTGSGNTEAFF	TGCGCCAGCAGCATCAAGACAGGGTCGGGGAACACTGAAGCTTTCTTT